This T cell receptor (beta chain) came from a study of blood T cells in healthy people across ages. CDR1 and CDR2 (germline): SQVTM, ANQGSEA. This CDR3 region has 17 residues. Unmatched junction bases numbered 8, after V lost 4 bases and J lost 1 base. This clonotype appeared a single time. Its antigen is as yet unknown. Study observations and caveats: Naive CD4+ cell counts and diversity both ran higher in long-lived than in aged donors.

Sample-barcoded 5' priming and a J-beta primer mix drove a second PCR of about 6 to 12 cycles. TCRdb reanalysed the 5' RACE reads using MiXCR and keeps one entry per CDR3 protein. This sample has about 1.4 million distinct CDR3 sequences; 59% occur once, and the top ten carry over 5.5%. The rearrangement joins TRBV29-1 to TRBJ2-1; 12 bases fit TRBD1. Sequencing used blood. This clonotype originated in a man younger than 35 in good health. The CDR3 loop is CSVAGTGGAESYNEQFF. The DNA of the CDR3 is TGCAGCGTTGCGGGGACAGGGGGCGCGGAGTCCTACAATGAGCAGTTCTTC.